The 2 T cell receptor beta chains below come from one sample, sequenced in a study of post-analysis software for immune sequencing data. General study points: Higher frequency in patients than in controls was seen for roughly 5 TRBV segments, with TRBV5-6, TRBV5-1 and TRBV20-1 among them.

Every TCR beta cDNA library bore unique molecular identifiers. From the PCR reads, TCRdb called clonotypes with MiXCR, one entry per CDR3 protein. In the table there are fewer than 850,000 distinct CDR3 sequences, 25% to 30% of which are singletons. These receptors' antigens are unknown. The specimen sequenced was blood. These receptors came from a girl aged 10 to 17 with multiple sclerosis.

The chain employs TRBV7-9 and TRBJ2-1; maybe TRBD2 (5 bases). CDR3 size: 12 residues. The V end lost 5 bases, the J end lost 9 bases, and 11 bases lay between the germline ends. The germline CDR1 and CDR2 sequences are SEHNR and FQNEAQ (reference sequence). CDR3 sequence (DNA): TGTGCCAGCAGCGCTAAGCGGAGTGAGCAGTTCTTC. Its protein product is CASSAKRSEQFF.

This clonotype has a count of ten or more. The chain joins TRBV5-1 to TRBJ1-2; D is possibly TRBD1 (5 bases). Trimming shortened V by 0 bases and J by 6 bases, and 6 bases separated the two germline ends. Germline CDR1 is SGHRS and CDR2 is YFSETQ. This CDR3 has 12 amino acids. The CDR3 sequence is CASSLARDGYTF. The CDR3 coding sequence is TGCGCCAGCAGCTTGGCCAGGGATGGCTACACCTTC.